This is a list of T cell receptor beta chains from one sample in a study of blood T cell repertoires in COVID-19. Produced via immunoSEQ multiplex PCR; TCRdb's table is partial and in-frame only. The data show hundreds of thousands of clones, roughly 90% seen once. Sequences were obtained from peripheral blood. These receptors were collected from a woman aged 40 to 50 with COVID-19, enrolled during active disease. Both conserved end residues are part of each CDR3. A D gene is named only where the DNA matches it firmly. Part of the rows lack a size; the others show once, few, many or a class for expanded clones.

v_gene: TRBV6-2/TRBV6-3
abundance: -
d_gene: TRBD2
j_gene: TRBJ2-3
CDR3aa: CASSYSGGGLADTQYF
CDR3nt: TGTGCCAGCAGTTACTCTGGCGGGGGGTTGGCAGATACGCAGTATTTT

v_gene: TRBV15
abundance: -
d_gene: TRBD2
j_gene: TRBJ2-7
CDR3aa: CATSSRLAGVEQYF
CDR3nt: TGTGCCACCAGCAGTAGACTAGCGGGAGTCGAGCAGTACTTC

v_gene: TRBV15
abundance: -
d_gene: TRBD1
j_gene: TRBJ2-7
CDR3aa: CATSRKPGQSIYEQYF
CDR3nt: TGTGCCACCAGCAGAAAACCGGGACAGAGCATCTACGAGCAGTACTTC

v_gene: TRBV7-9
abundance: -
d_gene: -
j_gene: TRBJ1-1
CDR3aa: CASSMGASEAFF
CDR3nt: TGTGCCAGCAGCATGGGGGCATCCGAAGCTTTCTTT

v_gene: TRBV7-2
abundance: few
d_gene: TRBD1
j_gene: TRBJ2-2
CDR3aa: CASSLRTGNTGELFF
CDR3nt: TGTGCCAGCAGCTTACGGACAGGGAACACCGGGGAGCTGTTTTTT

v_gene: TRBV5-6
abundance: -
d_gene: TRBD1
j_gene: TRBJ2-7
CDR3aa: CASSRGQGQFYEQYF
CDR3nt: TGTGCCAGCAGCCGTGGCCAGGGACAGTTCTACGAGCAGTACTTC

v_gene: TRBV6-2/TRBV6-3
abundance: few
d_gene: -
j_gene: TRBJ2-7
CDR3aa: CASSYPGGDEQYF
CDR3nt: TGTGCCAGCAGTTACCCAGGAGGGGACGAGCAGTACTTC

v_gene: TRBV4-2
abundance: once
d_gene: -
j_gene: TRBJ2-5
CDR3aa: CASSQDRRETQYF
CDR3nt: TGTGCCAGCAGCCAGGACAGACGGGAGACCCAGTACTTC

v_gene: TRBV7-2
abundance: -
d_gene: TRBD1
j_gene: TRBJ2-1
CDR3aa: CASSLFRGTLGYNEQFF
CDR3nt: TGTGCCAGCAGCTTATTCAGGGGGACACTGGGATACAATGAGCAGTTCTTC

v_gene: TRBV19
abundance: once
d_gene: TRBD1
j_gene: TRBJ2-1
CDR3aa: CASNLRDRGNEQFF
CDR3nt: TGTGCCAGTAATCTCCGGGACAGGGGAAATGAGCAGTTCTTC

v_gene: TRBV7-2
abundance: -
d_gene: TRBD1
j_gene: TRBJ1-6
CDR3aa: CASSGQGDSPLHF
CDR3nt: TGTGCCAGCAGCGGGCAGGGGGATTCACCCCTCCACTTT

v_gene: TRBV4-3
abundance: -
d_gene: TRBD2
j_gene: TRBJ2-1
CDR3aa: CASSSGLAAINEQFF
CDR3nt: TGCGCCAGCAGCTCGGGACTAGCGGCCATCAATGAGCAGTTCTTC

v_gene: TRBV4-3
abundance: -
d_gene: TRBD1
j_gene: TRBJ1-2
CDR3aa: CASSQSAGGNYGYTF
CDR3nt: TGCGCCAGCAGCCAATCGGCAGGGGGGAACTATGGCTACACCTTC

v_gene: TRBV28
abundance: -
d_gene: -
j_gene: TRBJ1-5
CDR3aa: CASTFSGSRPQHF
CDR3nt: TGTGCCAGCACCTTCAGCGGGAGTCGGCCCCAGCATTTT

v_gene: TRBV7-2
abundance: -
d_gene: -
j_gene: TRBJ1-1
CDR3aa: CASSLGGLNTEAFF
CDR3nt: TGTGCCAGCAGCCTGGGGGGACTTAACACTGAAGCTTTCTTT

v_gene: TRBV11-3
abundance: -
d_gene: TRBD1
j_gene: TRBJ2-2
CDR3aa: CASSLSKQGSGELFF
CDR3nt: TGTGCCAGCAGCTTATCTAAACAGGGGTCCGGGGAGCTGTTTTTT

v_gene: TRBV7-9
abundance: -
d_gene: TRBD1
j_gene: TRBJ1-2
CDR3aa: CASSPDRAGYTF
CDR3nt: TGTGCCAGCAGCCCGGACAGGGCCGGCTACACCTTC

v_gene: TRBV11-1
abundance: -
d_gene: -
j_gene: TRBJ2-5
CDR3aa: CASSPQGGETQYF
CDR3nt: TGTGCCAGCAGCCCACAGGGTGGGGAGACCCAGTACTTC

v_gene: TRBV11-2
abundance: once
d_gene: -
j_gene: TRBJ1-1
CDR3aa: CASSTRTAEAFF
CDR3nt: TGTGCCAGCAGCACTCGGACTGCTGAAGCTTTCTTT

v_gene: TRBV7-9
abundance: -
d_gene: TRBD2
j_gene: TRBJ2-1
CDR3aa: CASSSQGGRFGNEQFF
CDR3nt: TGTGCCAGCAGCTCACAGGGCGGGAGGTTCGGCAATGAGCAGTTCTTC

v_gene: TRBV30
abundance: -
d_gene: TRBD1
j_gene: TRBJ1-4
CDR3aa: CAWRDRNEKLFF
CDR3nt: TGTGCCTGGAGGGACAGGAATGAAAAACTGTTTTTT

v_gene: TRBV7-2
abundance: -
d_gene: TRBD2
j_gene: TRBJ2-1
CDR3aa: CASSPGTSAYNEQFF
CDR3nt: TGTGCCAGCAGCCCCGGGACTAGCGCTTACAATGAGCAGTTCTTC

v_gene: TRBV7-2
abundance: -
d_gene: -
j_gene: TRBJ2-7
CDR3aa: CASSPIAESSYEQYF
CDR3nt: TGTGCCAGCAGCCCAATAGCGGAAAGCTCCTACGAGCAGTACTTC

v_gene: TRBV23-1
abundance: -
d_gene: -
j_gene: TRBJ2-3
CDR3aa: CASSHLVPAESTDTQYF
CDR3nt: TGCGCCAGCAGTCATCTGGTGCCAGCGGAAAGCACAGATACGCAGTATTTT

v_gene: TRBV21-1
abundance: -
d_gene: -
j_gene: TRBJ1-2
CDR3aa: CASRTVYGYTF
CDR3nt: TGTGCCAGCAGGACAGTCTATGGCTACACCTTC

v_gene: TRBV7-3
abundance: once
d_gene: TRBD2
j_gene: TRBJ2-2
CDR3aa: CASSLRLAGGTGELFF
CDR3nt: TGTGCCAGCAGCTTAAGGCTAGCGGGAGGGACCGGGGAGCTGTTTTTT

v_gene: TRBV30
abundance: -
d_gene: TRBD2
j_gene: TRBJ2-1
CDR3aa: CALSSGLSYNEQFF
CDR3nt: TGTGCCTTATCTAGCGGGCTGTCCTACAATGAGCAGTTCTTC

v_gene: TRBV10-3
abundance: -
d_gene: TRBD2
j_gene: TRBJ2-7
CDR3aa: CAISKREFNEQYF
CDR3nt: TGTGCCATCAGTAAGCGGGAGTTTAACGAGCAGTACTTC

v_gene: TRBV4-3
abundance: -
d_gene: -
j_gene: TRBJ1-6
CDR3aa: CASSQNAEYNSPLHF
CDR3nt: TGCGCCAGCAGCCAAAACGCGGAGTATAATTCACCCCTCCACTTT

v_gene: TRBV3-1/TRBV3-2
abundance: -
d_gene: -
j_gene: TRBJ1-3
CDR3aa: CASSPRGSGNTIYF
CDR3nt: TGTGCCAGCAGCCCCCGGGGCTCTGGAAACACCATATATTTT

v_gene: TRBV7-3
abundance: -
d_gene: -
j_gene: TRBJ2-2
CDR3aa: CASSRLRPGNTGELFF
CDR3nt: TGTGCCAGCAGCCGTCTCCGGCCAGGGAACACCGGGGAGCTGTTTTTT

v_gene: TRBV2
abundance: -
d_gene: -
j_gene: TRBJ2-1
CDR3aa: CASSEAGSFDNEQFF
CDR3nt: TGTGCCAGCAGTGAAGCTGGCTCCTTTGACAATGAGCAGTTCTTC

v_gene: TRBV7-6
abundance: -
d_gene: -
j_gene: TRBJ2-6
CDR3aa: CASSPKRSIAASGANVLTF
CDR3nt: TGTGCCAGCAGCCCTAAGAGGAGCATAGCCGCCTCTGGGGCCAACGTCCTGACTTTC

v_gene: TRBV7-2
abundance: -
d_gene: TRBD2
j_gene: TRBJ2-5
CDR3aa: CASSLRIAGGPETQYF
CDR3nt: TGTGCCAGCAGCCTTCGCATAGCGGGGGGGCCGGAGACCCAGTACTTC

v_gene: TRBV15
abundance: once
d_gene: -
j_gene: TRBJ2-5
CDR3aa: CATSRGPAGQRETQYF
CDR3nt: TGTGCCACCAGCAGAGGGCCGGCGGGTCAGAGGGAGACCCAGTACTTC

v_gene: TRBV3-1/TRBV3-2
abundance: -
d_gene: TRBD1
j_gene: TRBJ1-1
CDR3aa: CASSRRQGLEAFF
CDR3nt: TGTGCCAGCAGCCGCCGACAGGGCCTAGAAGCTTTCTTT

v_gene: TRBV2
abundance: -
d_gene: -
j_gene: TRBJ2-7
CDR3aa: CASRRQAISYEQYF
CDR3nt: TGTGCCAGCAGGAGACAGGCGATCTCCTACGAGCAGTACTTC

v_gene: TRBV30
abundance: -
d_gene: TRBD1
j_gene: TRBJ1-5
CDR3aa: CAWSEGTGSNQPQHF
CDR3nt: TGTGCCTGGAGTGAGGGGACAGGGAGCAATCAGCCCCAGCATTTT